The present T cell receptor (beta chain) was sequenced within a study of OX40 agonist ivuxolimab in advanced cancers. Study-wide context: Hepatocellular carcinoma, melanoma, renal cell or head and neck cancer affected the dose-escalation patients.

A word on this clone: Its target is not known.

A history of autoimmune disease or systemic immunosuppression excluded patients. General study results and limits: In a subset of nonresponders, normalized T-cell clonal expansion was also low. Both CD4+ and CD8+ T cell populations in blood had undergone clonal expansion by week 6 at 0.1 to 3.0 mg/kg.

The method was immunoSEQ multiplex PCR; TCRdb's version includes in-frame clones alone and lacks a portion of them. This sample yields about 90,000 clones, of which about 90% are seen a single time; 1.5% to 2% belongs to the top ten. The sequence was obtained from an adult with an advanced solid tumor such as melanoma, head and neck, liver or kidney cancer. This specimen consisted of CD4+ or CD8+ T cells sorted from blood, obtained in a trial of the OX40 agonist ivuxolimab.

The CDR3 loop reads CASGHNEQYF. The CDR3 nucleotides read TGTGCCAGCGGACATAACGAGCAGTACTTC. The J gene is TRBJ2-7, the V gene TRBV7-2, with a tentative D call TRBD1 (5 bases). V was shortened by 8 bases and J by 5 bases, with 7 bases between the two germline ends. This CDR3 region has 10 residues. Germline V gives CDR1 SGHTA, CDR2 FQGNSA.